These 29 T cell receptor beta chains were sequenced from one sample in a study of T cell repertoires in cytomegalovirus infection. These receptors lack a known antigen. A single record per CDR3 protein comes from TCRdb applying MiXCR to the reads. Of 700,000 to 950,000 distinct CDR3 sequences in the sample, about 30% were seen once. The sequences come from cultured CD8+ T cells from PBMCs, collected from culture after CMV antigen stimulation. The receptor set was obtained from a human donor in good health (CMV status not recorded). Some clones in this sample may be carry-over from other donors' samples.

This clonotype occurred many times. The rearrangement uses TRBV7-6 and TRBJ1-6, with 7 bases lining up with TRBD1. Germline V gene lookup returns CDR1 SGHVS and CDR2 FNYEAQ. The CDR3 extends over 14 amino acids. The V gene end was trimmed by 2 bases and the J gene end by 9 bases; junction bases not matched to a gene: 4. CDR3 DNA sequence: TGTGCCAGCAGCTTAACAGGGGAAAGTTCACCCCTCCACTTT. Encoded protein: CASSLTGESSPLHF.

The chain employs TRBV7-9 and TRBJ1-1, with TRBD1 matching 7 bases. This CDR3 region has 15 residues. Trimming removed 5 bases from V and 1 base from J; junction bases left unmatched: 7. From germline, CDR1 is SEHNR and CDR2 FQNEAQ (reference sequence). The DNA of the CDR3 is TGTGCCAGCAGCCCTAGGGACAGCCCGAACACTGAAGCTTTCTTT. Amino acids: CASSPRDSPNTEAFF.

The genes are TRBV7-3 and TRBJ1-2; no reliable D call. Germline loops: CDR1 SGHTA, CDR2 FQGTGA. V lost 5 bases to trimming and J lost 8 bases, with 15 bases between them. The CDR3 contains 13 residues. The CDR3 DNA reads TGTGCCAGCAGCACCCCCCGGGATCCGGGCTACACCTTC. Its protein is CASSTPRDPGYTF.

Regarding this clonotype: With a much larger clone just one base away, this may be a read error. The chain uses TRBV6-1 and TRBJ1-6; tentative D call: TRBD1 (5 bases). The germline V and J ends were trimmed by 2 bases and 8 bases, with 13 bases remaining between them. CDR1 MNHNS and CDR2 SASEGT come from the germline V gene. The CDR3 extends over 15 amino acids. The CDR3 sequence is CASSEWPQVYSPLHF. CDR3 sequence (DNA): TGTGCCAGCAGTGAATGGCCACAGGTCTATTCACCCCTCCACTTT.

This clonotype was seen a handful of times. The CDR3 region has the DNA TGTGCCAGTAGTATAGTGGCGGGGGGGCACTACAATGAGCAGTTCTTC. Protein sequence: CASSIVAGGHYNEQFF. The chain links TRBV19 to TRBJ2-1, with 9 positions matching TRBD2. V lost 1 base, J lost 3 bases, and 4 bases stayed unmatched. Germline CDR1 reads LNHDA; CDR2 reads SQIVND (reference sequence). The CDR3 is 16 residues long. Variable domain in full (rest from reference TRBV19 and TRBJ2-1): DGGITQSPKYLFRKEGQNVTLSCEQNLNHDAMYWYRQDPGQGLRLIYYSQIVNDFQKGDIAEGYSVSREKKESFPLTVTSAQKNPTAFYLCASSIVAGGHYNEQFFGPGTRLTVL.

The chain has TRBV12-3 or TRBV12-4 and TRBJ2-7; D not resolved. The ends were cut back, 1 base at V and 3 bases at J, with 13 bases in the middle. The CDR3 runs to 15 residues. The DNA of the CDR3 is TGTGCCAGCAGTTTAGGCCGGGTGGTCGGCTACGAGCAGTACTTC. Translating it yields CASSLGRVVGYEQYF.

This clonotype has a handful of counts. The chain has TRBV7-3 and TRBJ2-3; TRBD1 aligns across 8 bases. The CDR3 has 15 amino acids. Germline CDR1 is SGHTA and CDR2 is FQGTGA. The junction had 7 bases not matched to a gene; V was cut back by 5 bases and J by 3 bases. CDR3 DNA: TGTGCCAGCAGCCCCGACAGGGGATCAACAGATACGCAGTATTTT. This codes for CASSPDRGSTDTQYF. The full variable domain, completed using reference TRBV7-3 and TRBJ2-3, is GAGVSQTPSNKVTEKGKYVELRCDPISGHTALYWYRQSLGQGPEFLIYFQGTGAADDSGLPNDRFFAVRPEGSVSTLKIQRTERGDSAVYLCASSPDRGSTDTQYFGPGTRLTVL.

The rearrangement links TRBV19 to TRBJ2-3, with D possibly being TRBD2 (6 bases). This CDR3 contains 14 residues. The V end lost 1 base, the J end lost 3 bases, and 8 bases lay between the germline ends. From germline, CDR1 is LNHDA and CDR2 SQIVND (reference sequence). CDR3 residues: CASSIGEVTDTQYF. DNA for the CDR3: TGTGCCAGTAGTATAGGGGAGGTTACAGATACGCAGTATTTT.

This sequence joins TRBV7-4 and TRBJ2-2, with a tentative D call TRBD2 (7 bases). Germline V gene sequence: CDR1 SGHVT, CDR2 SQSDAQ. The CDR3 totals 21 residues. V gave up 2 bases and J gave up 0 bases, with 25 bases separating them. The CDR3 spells CASSLRGGRGPEDPNTGELFF. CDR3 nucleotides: TGTGCCAGCAGCTTAAGGGGAGGGCGGGGGCCCGAAGACCCGAACACCGGGGAGCTGTTTTTT.

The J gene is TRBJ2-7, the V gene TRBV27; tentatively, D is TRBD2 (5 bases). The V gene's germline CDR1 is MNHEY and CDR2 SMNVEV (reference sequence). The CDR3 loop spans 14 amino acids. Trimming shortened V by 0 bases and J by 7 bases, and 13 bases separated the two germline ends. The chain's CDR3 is CASSLSFRGKEQYF. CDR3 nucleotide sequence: TGTGCCAGCAGTTTATCTTTCCGGGGTAAAGAGCAGTACTTC.

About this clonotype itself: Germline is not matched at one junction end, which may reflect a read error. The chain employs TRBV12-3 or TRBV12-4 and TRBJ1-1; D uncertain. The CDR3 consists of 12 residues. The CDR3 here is CANSFIRNEAFF. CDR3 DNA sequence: TGTGCCAACAGTTTTATCAGGAATGAAGCTTTCTTT.

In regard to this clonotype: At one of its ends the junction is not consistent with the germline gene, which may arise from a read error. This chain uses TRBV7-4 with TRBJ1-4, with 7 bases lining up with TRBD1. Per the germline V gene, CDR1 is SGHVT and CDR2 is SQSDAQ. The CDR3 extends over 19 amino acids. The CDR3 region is CANSLNRGGTQSTNEKLFF. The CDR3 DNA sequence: TGTGCCAACAGCTTAAATAGAGGGGGCACGCAATCAACTAATGAAAAACTGTTTTTT.

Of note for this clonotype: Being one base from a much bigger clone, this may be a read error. The CDR3 sequence is CANSTLGTEAFF. CDR3 DNA: TGTGCCAACAGCACCCTGGGCACTGAAGCTTTCTTT. V usage is TRBV7-9 and J usage is TRBJ1-1, with D unresolved. Germline CDR1 and CDR2: SEHNR and FQNEAQ (reference sequence). CDR3 length: 12 amino acids.

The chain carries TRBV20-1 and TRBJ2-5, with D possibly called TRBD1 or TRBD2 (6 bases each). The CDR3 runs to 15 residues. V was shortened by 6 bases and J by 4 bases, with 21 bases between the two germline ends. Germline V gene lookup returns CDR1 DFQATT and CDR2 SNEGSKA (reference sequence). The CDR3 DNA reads TGCAGTGCCAGGACGGGGGCGATGGCTGGAGAGACCCAGTACTTC. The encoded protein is CSARTGAMAGETQYF.

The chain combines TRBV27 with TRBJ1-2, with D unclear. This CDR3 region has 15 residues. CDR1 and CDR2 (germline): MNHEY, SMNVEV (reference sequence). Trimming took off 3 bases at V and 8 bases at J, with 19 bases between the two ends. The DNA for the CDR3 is TGTGCCAGCAGTTTTGGGATCGCGAGCGACGACGGCTACACCTTC. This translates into CASSFGIASDDGYTF.

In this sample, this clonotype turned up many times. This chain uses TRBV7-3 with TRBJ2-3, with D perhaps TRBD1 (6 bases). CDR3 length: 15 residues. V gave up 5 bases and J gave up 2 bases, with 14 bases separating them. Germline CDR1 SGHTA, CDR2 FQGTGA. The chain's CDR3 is CASSLMDRPTDTQYF. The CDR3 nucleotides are TGTGCCAGCAGCCTAATGGACAGACCCACAGATACGCAGTATTTT.

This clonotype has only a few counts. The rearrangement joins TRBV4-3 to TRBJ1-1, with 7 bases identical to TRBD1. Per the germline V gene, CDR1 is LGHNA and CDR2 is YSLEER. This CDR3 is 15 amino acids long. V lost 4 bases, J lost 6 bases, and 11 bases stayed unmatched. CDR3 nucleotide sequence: TGCGCCAGCAGCCCCCACGGCACAGGGGAGGCTGAAGCTTTCTTT. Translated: CASSPHGTGEAEAFF.

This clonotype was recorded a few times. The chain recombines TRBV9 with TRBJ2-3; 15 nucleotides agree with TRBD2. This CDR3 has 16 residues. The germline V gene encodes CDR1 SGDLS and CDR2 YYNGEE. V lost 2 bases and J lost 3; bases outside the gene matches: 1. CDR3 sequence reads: CASSVGLAGGTDTQYF. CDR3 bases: TGTGCCAGCAGCGTCGGACTAGCGGGGGGGACAGATACGCAGTATTTT.

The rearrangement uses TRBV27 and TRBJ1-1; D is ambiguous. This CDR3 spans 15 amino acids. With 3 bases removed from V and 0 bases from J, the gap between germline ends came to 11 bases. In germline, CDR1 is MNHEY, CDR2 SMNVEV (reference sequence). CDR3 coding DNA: TGTGCCAGCAGTTTTGGGGTTGGTTTGAACACTGAAGCTTTCTTT. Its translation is CASSFGVGLNTEAFF.

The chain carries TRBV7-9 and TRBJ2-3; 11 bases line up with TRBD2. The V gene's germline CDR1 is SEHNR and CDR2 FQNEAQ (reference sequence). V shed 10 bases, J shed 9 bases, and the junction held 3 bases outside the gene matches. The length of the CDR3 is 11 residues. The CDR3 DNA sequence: TGTGCCACCCGACTAGCGGGGACGCAGTATTTT. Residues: CATRLAGTQYF.

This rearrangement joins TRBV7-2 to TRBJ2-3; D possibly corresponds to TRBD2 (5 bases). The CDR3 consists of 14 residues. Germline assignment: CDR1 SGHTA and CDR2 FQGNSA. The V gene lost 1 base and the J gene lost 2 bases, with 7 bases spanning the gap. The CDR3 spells CASSLVEVTDTQYF. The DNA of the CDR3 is TGTGCCAGCAGCTTAGTGGAGGTCACAGATACGCAGTATTTT.

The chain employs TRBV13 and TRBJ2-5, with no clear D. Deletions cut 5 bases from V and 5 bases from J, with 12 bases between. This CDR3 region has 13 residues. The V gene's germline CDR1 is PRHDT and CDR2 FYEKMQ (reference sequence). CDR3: CASSTLGVETQYF. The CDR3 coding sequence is TGTGCCAGCAGCACCCTTGGCGTGGAGACCCAGTACTTC.

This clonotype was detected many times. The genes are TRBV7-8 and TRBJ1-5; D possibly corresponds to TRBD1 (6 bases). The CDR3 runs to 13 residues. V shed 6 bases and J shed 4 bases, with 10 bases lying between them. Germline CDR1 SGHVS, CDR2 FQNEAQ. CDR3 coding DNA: TGTGCCAGCAGGATCGACAGGAATCAGCCCCAGCATTTT. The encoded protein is CASRIDRNQPQHF.

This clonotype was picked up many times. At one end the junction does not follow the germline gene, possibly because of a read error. In DNA form, the CDR3 reads TGTGCCAGCACCTTAGGGGACAGGGGGGAAGTTAGCACTGAAGCTTTCTTT. This codes for CASTLGDRGEVSTEAFF. This rearrangement joins TRBV7-6 to TRBJ1-1, with 11 bases identical to TRBD1. CDR3 size: 17 residues. Germline values: CDR1 SGHVS, CDR2 FNYEAQ. The whole variable domain, filled in from reference TRBV7-6 and TRBJ1-1, reads GAGVSQSPRYKVTKRGQDVALRCDPISGHVSLYWYRQALGQGPEFLTYFNYEAQQDKSGLPNDRFSAERPEGSISTLTIQRTEQRDSAMYRCASTLGDRGEVSTEAFFGQGTRLTVV.

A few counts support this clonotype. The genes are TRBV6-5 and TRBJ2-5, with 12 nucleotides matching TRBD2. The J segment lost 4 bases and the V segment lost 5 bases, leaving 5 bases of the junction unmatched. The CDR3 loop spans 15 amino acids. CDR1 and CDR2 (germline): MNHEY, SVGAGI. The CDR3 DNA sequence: TGTGCCAGCAGTCCTTGGACTAGCGGGGTAGAGACCCAGTACTTC. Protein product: CASSPWTSGVETQYF.

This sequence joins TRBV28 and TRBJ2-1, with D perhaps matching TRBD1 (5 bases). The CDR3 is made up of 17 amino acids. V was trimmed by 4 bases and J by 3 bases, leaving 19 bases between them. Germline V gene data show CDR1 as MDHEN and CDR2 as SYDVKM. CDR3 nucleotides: TGTGCCAGCAGTTCCCCGACGGGTCTCAGGGACTACAATGAGCAGTTCTTC. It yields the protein CASSSPTGLRDYNEQFF. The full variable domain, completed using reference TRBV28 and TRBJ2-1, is DVKVTQSSRYLVKRTGEKVFLECVQDMDHENMFWYRQDPGLGLRLIYFSYDVKMKEKGDIPEGYSVSREKKERFSLILESASTNQTSMYLCASSSPTGLRDYNEQFFGPGTRLTVL.

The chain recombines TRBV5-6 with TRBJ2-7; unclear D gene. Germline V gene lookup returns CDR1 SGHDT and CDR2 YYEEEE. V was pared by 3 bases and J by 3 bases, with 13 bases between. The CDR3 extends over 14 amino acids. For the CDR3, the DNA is TGTGCCAGCAGCTCCATAGTCTCTATCTACGAGCAGTACGTC. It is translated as CASSSIVSIYEQYV.

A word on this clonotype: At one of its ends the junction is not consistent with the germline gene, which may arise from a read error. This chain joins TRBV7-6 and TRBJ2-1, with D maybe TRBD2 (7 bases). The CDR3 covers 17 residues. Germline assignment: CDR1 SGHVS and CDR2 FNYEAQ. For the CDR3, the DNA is TGTGCTAGCAGCTTAAACCAGGGGTCGGGGGGCCGCAATGAGCAGTTCTTC. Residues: CASSLNQGSGGRNEQFF.

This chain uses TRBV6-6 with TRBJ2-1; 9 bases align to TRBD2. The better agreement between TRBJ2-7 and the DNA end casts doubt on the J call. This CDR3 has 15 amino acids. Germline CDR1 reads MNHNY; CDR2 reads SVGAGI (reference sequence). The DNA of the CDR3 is TGTGCCAGCAGTCCCCAGCGGGGGGCGGCCAATGAGCAGTACTTC. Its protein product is CASSPQRGAANEQYF.